This TCR beta chain was observed in a study of control samples from healthy donors and cancer patients. Assay: immunoSEQ multiplex PCR; the TCRdb copy retains only in-frame clones and omits some. The data contain 200,000 or so clones, over 90% of them singletons. CDR3 size: 13 residues. Trimming removed 0 bases at V and 6 bases at J, with 6 bases between. Germline V gene lookup returns CDR1 SGHDN and CDR2 FVKESK. The sequencing input was blood. The sequence came from a man in his fifties or sixties in good health. This sequence joins TRBV14 and TRBJ1-5; unclear D gene. CDR3 in amino acids: CASSQDEGQPQHF. Here the CDR3 DNA reads TGTGCCAGCAGCCAAGATGAGGGTCAGCCCCAGCATTTT. The variable domain in full, completed from reference TRBV14 and TRBJ1-5, reads EAGVTQFPSHSVIEKGQTVTLRCDPISGHDNLYWYRRVMGKEIKFLLHFVKESKQDESGMPNNRFLAERTGGTYSTLKVQPAELEDSGVYFCASSQDEGQPQHFGDGTRLSIL.